This TCR beta chain was recorded in a study of blood T cell repertoires in COVID-19. Study details: Sites in the United States, Italy and Spain provided acute and convalescent COVID-19 samples.

In the source study's methods: Using reference gene primer amplification, nucleated cell counts were estimated. The table came from immunoSEQ multiplex PCR; TCRdb's copy has only in-frame clones and leaves some out. The DNA was the basis for D and trimming; V, J and clone size are from that table. Among 150,000 to 200,000 clones listed, roughly 85% were seen once. The CDR3 length is 12 residues. J lost 8 bases, V lost 8 bases, and 7 bases had no gene match. Germline V gives CDR1 LGHDT, CDR2 YNNKEL (reference sequence). Sequences were obtained from peripheral blood. The receptor was derived from a woman aged 60-70 years with acute or convalescent COVID-19. The V call is TRBV3-1 (or the pseudogene TRBV3-2), the J call TRBJ2-3; 7 nucleotides line up with TRBD2. The CDR3 DNA sequence: TGTGCCAGCGCCGGGGGGATGACTACGCAGTATTTT. This encodes CASAGGMTTQYF.